The clone carrying this T cell receptor beta chain occurred once. Its target is unknown. The sample is drawn from a study of T cell responses to AZD1222 COVID-19 vaccine. Study overall: Second-dose timings of about 4 or about 12 weeks were pooled.

TCRdb's copy holds only in-frame clones and misses some; the assay was immunoSEQ multiplex PCR. The sample lists around 180,000 clones, 88% occurring once. Study-wide results and caveats: Donors, mostly white British, included more females; clonal diversity was possibly underestimated.

Germline V gene lookup returns CDR1 SGHRS and CDR2 YFSETQ. The germline V and J ends were trimmed by 2 bases and 7 bases, with 13 bases remaining between them. The CDR3 runs 15 residues. The J gene is TRBJ1-6, the V gene TRBV5-1; weak D call: TRBD1 (6 bases). The sequence came from an adult in good health. The sequencing used peripheral blood, collected on day 0 of AZD1222 vaccination. CDR3 sequence reads: CASSLQGGLNSPLHF. CDR3 nucleotide sequence: TGCGCCAGCAGCTTACAGGGTGGATTGAATTCACCCCTCCACTTT.